Given below is one T cell receptor (beta chain) in context. The antigen is undetermined. The data stem from a study of beta chain features in type 1 diabetes. Of the isolated RNA, all was reverse transcribed, and so the sequenced material was expressed TCRB transcripts. TCRdb keeps only in-frame clones here, not all; method: immunoSEQ multiplex PCR. The table records around 250,000 clones, 14% of them present only once. The germline V gene encodes CDR1 ENHRY and CDR2 SYGVKD. This CDR3 comprises 14 residues. Trimming shortened V by 0 bases and J by 4 bases, and 9 bases separated the two germline ends. Study-wide findings and caveats: Sampled from patients, naive, central memory and Treg TCRB repertoires appeared more similar than those sampled from healthy donors. When Type 1 diabetes patients were examined, their TCRB CDR3s proved moderately but significantly shorter in all four CD4+ subsets.

The sequenced sample was naive CD4+ T cells from blood. This receptor was obtained from a man aged 25-45 years with type 1 diabetes. The chain is built from TRBV10-3 and TRBJ1-1; a weak D match, TRBD1 (5 bases). The CDR3 DNA follows: TGTGCCATCAGTGAGTCCGGGGGGATCACTGAAGCTTTCTTT. Protein: CAISESGGITEAFF.